This passage covers 30 T cell receptor beta chains from one sample sequenced in a study of neurological immune-mediated disorders (dated by TCRdb to between 2018 and 2020). Libraries were constructed by 5' RACE. This sample was sequenced with an Illumina HiSeq 2500. The public reads were reprocessed in TCRdb via fastp at Q25 and MiXCR, keeping in-frame beta chains. CDR3 protein duplicates are merged, each entry listing the most common genes and DNA. Across this sample there are roughly 60,000 distinct CDR3 sequences, with approximately 10% seen only once. Jointly, the top ten make up around 1.9% of the sample. Sequencing input: PBMCs. These receptors originate from a man in his 60s in good health.

This clonotype was seen ten or more times. V and J are TRBV20-1 and TRBJ2-7; 10 nucleotides line up with TRBD2. The CDR3 covers 15 residues. Germline V lookup: CDR1 DFQATT, CDR2 SNEGSKA (reference sequence). The V and J ends lost 0 bases and 4 bases, in that order; junction bases with no gene match: 6. CDR3 loop: CSAREASGGRYEQYF. Written as DNA, the CDR3 is TGCAGTGCTAGAGAAGCTAGCGGGGGTCGGTACGAGCAGTACTTC.

This clonotype was detected many times. The chain joins TRBV5-1 to TRBJ2-2; TRBD1 aligns across 9 bases. The CDR3 is made up of 16 amino acids. CDR1 and CDR2 (germline): SGHRS, YFSETQ. Unmatched junction bases numbered 4, after V lost 3 bases and J lost 1 base. The CDR3 is CASSYGQGQNTGELFF. CDR3 DNA: TGCGCCAGCAGCTACGGACAGGGGCAGAACACCGGGGAGCTGTTTTTT.

Concerning this clonotype: At one boundary the junction diverges from the germline segment, which might be a read error. The chain employs TRBV7-3 and TRBJ2-1; 7 bases are shared with TRBD2. The CDR3 totals 16 residues. Germline assignment: CDR1 SGHTA and CDR2 FQGTGA. In DNA form, the CDR3 reads TGTGCCAGCAGTGAGGACGCCCAGCGGGGTTTTAATGAGAAGTTCTTC. Amino acids: CASSEDAQRGFNEKFF.

This clonotype was observed many times. J is TRBJ2-2 and V is TRBV5-1, with TRBD1 identical over 8 bases. The germline V gene encodes CDR1 SGHRS and CDR2 YFSETQ. CDR3 length: 16 residues. V was pared by 3 bases and J by 3 bases, with 7 bases of the junction left unmatched. The CDR3 sequence is CASSSGGTGHTGELFF. CDR3 nucleotide sequence: TGCGCCAGCAGCTCTGGTGGGACAGGACACACCGGGGAGCTGTTTTTT.

To note about this clonotype: A read error may be the cause here, since a much bigger clone is one base away. The conserved closing phenylalanine or tryptophan is absent in this CDR3, likely reflecting a read error. V gene TRBV12-3 or TRBV12-4 combines with J gene TRBJ2-7; D remains ambiguous. The CDR3 consists of 11 residues. The V end was cut by 8 bases, the J end by 0 bases, with 5 bases between. Here the CDR3 DNA reads TGTGCCAGCCGAAACTCCTACGAGCAGTACTAC. It yields the protein CASRNSYEQYY.

This clonotype was observed at least ten times. The chain carries TRBV4-2 and TRBJ2-3, with a weak D call TRBD2 (7 bases). The CDR3 has 15 residues. V shed 4 bases and J shed 1 base, with 12 bases lying between them. CDR1 is LGHNA, CDR2 YNFKEQ, per germline. CDR3 region: CASSRGGRGTDTQYF. In DNA, the CDR3 is TGTGCCAGCAGCCGCGGGGGCCGAGGCACAGATACGCAGTATTTT.

This clonotype was recorded many times. The J gene is TRBJ1-2, the V gene TRBV28; D is undetermined. Germline-derived CDR1 and CDR2 are MDHEN and SYDVKM. V was pared by 3 bases and J by 6 bases, with 8 bases between. This CDR3 is 12 amino acids long. The CDR3 DNA follows: TGTGCCAGCAGTTTCGTCTATAATGGCTACACCTTC. This translates into CASSFVYNGYTF.

Of note for this clonotype: A much bigger clone sits one base away, suggesting this may be a read error. The conserved closing phenylalanine or tryptophan is absent in this CDR3, likely reflecting a read error. V and J are TRBV29-1 and TRBJ2-7; 8 bases match TRBD1. The germline V gene has CDR1 SQVTM and CDR2 ANQGSEA. The CDR3 is made up of 13 amino acids. V was clipped by 4 bases and J by 4 bases; unmatched bases: 6. The CDR3, as DNA: TGCAGCGTTGGATCCAGGGGGCTTTACGAGCAGTACTTA. Translated: CSVGSRGLYEQYL.

The sample holds many counts of this clonotype. V is TRBV5-5 and J is TRBJ2-3; 8 nucleotides line up with TRBD1. Germline V gene data show CDR1 as SGHKS and CDR2 as YYEKEE (reference sequence). This CDR3 contains 15 residues. The V segment lost 1 base and the J segment 2 bases; nucleotides outside the gene matches: 3. CDR3: CASSLWGQDTDTQYF. The CDR3 nucleotides are TGTGCCAGCAGCTTGTGGGGACAGGACACAGATACGCAGTATTTT.

This clonotype was recorded many times. The V and J genes are TRBV6-2 or TRBV6-3 and TRBJ1-5; no definite D call. Germline values: CDR1 MNHEY, CDR2 SVGEGT. Trimming took off 7 bases at V and 4 bases at J, with 17 bases between the two ends. The CDR3 extends over 15 amino acids. Here the CDR3 DNA reads TGTGCCAGCAAGGACGAGCGGCAGGTTAATCAGCCCCAGCATTTT. Translation gives CASKDERQVNQPQHF.

This clonotype showed up many times. The rearrangement links TRBV5-1 to TRBJ2-7, with TRBD1 matching 8 bases. Looked up from germline, CDR1 is SGHRS and CDR2 is YFSETQ. This CDR3 is 14 amino acids long. V trimming: 3 bases; J trimming: 7 bases; junction bases outside the gene matches: 9. CDR3: CASSSGTGDEEQYF. DNA for the CDR3: TGCGCCAGCAGCTCCGGGACAGGAGATGAAGAGCAGTACTTC.

Ten or more counts support this clonotype. The chain is built from TRBV15 and TRBJ2-1, with D possibly TRBD1 on 6 matching bases. Germline CDR1 reads LNHNV; CDR2 reads YYDKDF (reference sequence). V was clipped by 5 bases and J by 4 bases, with 9 bases between them. The CDR3 runs to 13 residues. CDR3: CATSQGQYNEQFF. The DNA for the CDR3 is TGTGCCACCAGCCAAGGACAGTACAATGAGCAGTTCTTC. The full variable domain, rest sourced from reference TRBV15 and TRBJ2-1, is DAMVIQNPRYQVTQFGKPVTLSCSQTLNHNVMYWYQQKSSQAPKLLFHYYDKDFNNEADTPDNFQSRRPNTSFCFLDIRSPGLGDTAMYLCATSQGQYNEQFFGPGTRLTVL.

The V gene is TRBV14, the J gene TRBJ2-5; the D is unclear. Germline V gene lookup returns CDR1 SGHDN and CDR2 FVKESK. The ends were cut back, 4 bases at V and 1 base at J, with 7 bases in the middle. The CDR3 totals 13 residues. CDR3 region: CASSLWTQETQYF. CDR3 DNA: TGTGCCAGCAGCCTATGGACCCAAGAGACCCAGTACTTC.

This clonotype was counted at least ten times. Relative to the germline gene, one junction end is altered; a read error may explain this. V is TRBV20-1 and J is TRBJ1-5; no reliable D call. Germline V gene lookup returns CDR1 DFQATT and CDR2 SNEGSKA (reference sequence). The CDR3 sequence is 14 residues long. In nucleotides, the CDR3 is TGCAGTGCTAGAGGGGTTGGCAGCAGTCAGCCCCAGCATTTT. This sequence encodes CSARGVGSSQPQHF.

This chain links TRBV28 with TRBJ2-7; D may be TRBD1 or TRBD2 (5 bases each). CDR1 MDHEN and CDR2 SYDVKM come from the germline V gene. Between the trimmed V and J ends, which lost 6 bases and 4 bases, there was a span of 16 bases. This CDR3 contains 14 residues. CDR3 residues: CASSPWDRTYEQYF. CDR3 bases: TGTGCCAGCAGCCCATGGGACCGTACGTACGAGCAGTACTTC. Using reference TRBV28 and TRBJ2-7 for the parts outside the CDR3, the full variable domain is DVKVTQSSRYLVKRTGEKVFLECVQDMDHENMFWYRQDPGLGLRLIYFSYDVKMKEKGDIPEGYSVSREKKERFSLILESASTNQTSMYLCASSPWDRTYEQYFGPGTRLTVT.

This clonotype appeared many times. J is TRBJ1-3 and V is TRBV5-1; D is undetermined. From germline, CDR1 is SGHRS and CDR2 YFSETQ. Trimming pared 3 bases from V and 4 bases from J, leaving 17 bases between. The CDR3 has 16 residues. In DNA form, the CDR3 reads TGCGCCAGCAGCTCGGGTGGAACGGGTCCGGGAAACACCATATATTTT. Amino acids: CASSSGGTGPGNTIYF.

The sample holds many counts of this clonotype. V gene TRBV15 combines with J gene TRBJ2-5, with D uncertain. CDR1 and CDR2 from the germline V gene are LNHNV and YYDKDF (reference sequence). V was pared by 0 bases and J by 9 bases, with 8 bases between. The CDR3 is 12 residues long. CDR3 nucleotide sequence: TGTGCCACCAGCAGAGAACCCCTCCCCCAGTACTTC. Translating it yields CATSREPLPQYF.

This clonotype was counted between two and nine times. This chain joins TRBV20-1 and TRBJ2-7, with a weak D call TRBD2 (5 bases). CDR1 and CDR2 from the germline V gene are DFQATT and SNEGSKA (reference sequence). The CDR3 spans 16 residues. V lost 5 bases and J lost 6, with 26 bases in between. Written as DNA, the CDR3 is TGCAGTGCTGCAATCCGAGGGCAGCCCCAGTCCCTCGAGCAGTACTTC. Translating gives CSAAIRGQPQSLEQYF.

This clonotype came up many times. J is TRBJ1-2 and V is TRBV20-1; TRBD1 might be the D (5 bases). V was pared by 6 bases and J by 6 bases, with 14 bases between. The CDR3 is 12 residues long. Germline V gives CDR1 DFQATT, CDR2 SNEGSKA (reference sequence). The CDR3 sequence: CSARGGVDGYTF. DNA for the CDR3: TGCAGTGCCCGGGGGGGGGTGGATGGCTACACCTTC.

This clonotype has at least ten counts. This sequence joins TRBV20-1 and TRBJ2-3; 11 positions agree with TRBD2. CDR1 and CDR2 (germline): DFQATT, SNEGSKA (reference sequence). The trim removed 4 bases at V and 7 bases at J, leaving 10 bases unmatched. This CDR3 is 15 amino acids long. In nucleotides, the CDR3 is TGCAGTGCTAAATATCTAGCGGGGGGCACGTATACGCAGTATTTT. Translated, it gives CSAKYLAGGTYTQYF.

Ten or more counts support this clonotype. This chain uses TRBV18 with TRBJ2-7; tentatively, D is TRBD2 (5 bases). V was cut by 6 bases and J by 2 bases, with 20 bases left in between. Germline V lookup: CDR1 KGHSH, CDR2 LQKENI. The CDR3 is 16 amino acids. The CDR3 DNA sequence: TGTGCCAGCTCCCCCCTCGAGAGGGTTCTGACCTACGAGCAGTACTTC. This codes for CASSPLERVLTYEQYF.

This clonotype was recorded many times. This chain joins TRBV5-1 and TRBJ2-1; D may be TRBD1 (5 bases). Germline V gene data show CDR1 as SGHRS and CDR2 as YFSETQ. There are 15 residues in the CDR3. With 5 bases removed from V and 1 base from J, the gap between germline ends came to 13 bases. CDR3 residues: CASRSQGYSYNEQFF. The CDR3, as DNA: TGCGCCAGCAGGTCTCAGGGATATTCCTACAATGAGCAGTTCTTC.

This clonotype has at least ten counts. The chain has TRBV5-1 and TRBJ1-2; TRBD1 matches at 7 bases. Per germline, CDR1 SGHRS and CDR2 YFSETQ. V was clipped by 5 bases and J by 6 bases; unmatched bases: 4. CDR3 length equals 12 residues. Here the CDR3 DNA reads TGCGCCAGCAGTCGGACAGGCGATGGCTACACCTTC. Amino acids: CASSRTGDGYTF.

Ten or more counts support this clonotype. The gene calls are TRBV2 and TRBJ1-1; D is unclear. Germline V CDR1 and CDR2: SNHLY, FYNNEI. Trimming pared 5 bases from V and 2 bases from J, leaving 15 bases between. The CDR3 contains 15 residues. CDR3 protein: CASSFFPLGNTEAFF. CDR3 in DNA: TGTGCCAGCAGTTTTTTTCCCCTCGGTAACACTGAAGCTTTCTTT.

This clonotype was counted ten times or more. The genes are TRBV5-1 and TRBJ1-4; D gene ambiguous. From germline, CDR1 is SGHRS and CDR2 YFSETQ. The CDR3 covers 14 residues. Trimming removed 3 bases from V and 6 bases from J, with 12 bases in between. For the CDR3, the DNA is TGCGCCAGCAGCTGGCGGACGGAAGATGAAAAACTGTTTTTT. Amino acids: CASSWRTEDEKLFF.

This clonotype was counted at least ten times. V gene TRBV6-2 or TRBV6-3 combines with J gene TRBJ1-2, with TRBD1 as a possible D gene (6 bases). The germline CDR1 and CDR2 sequences are MNHEY and SVGEGT. Deletions cut 7 bases from V and 3 bases from J, with 15 bases between. The CDR3 is 14 residues long. For the CDR3, the DNA is TGTGCCAGCACCCCAGGGGACGACTACTATGGCTACACCTTC. Amino acid sequence: CASTPGDDYYGYTF.

This chain links TRBV18 with TRBJ2-5, with 8 bases matching TRBD1. The CDR3 contains 14 residues. Germline values: CDR1 KGHSH, CDR2 LQKENI. V lost 4 bases and J lost 7; bases outside the gene matches: 8. CDR3 nucleotide sequence: TGTGCCAGCTCACTAGAGACAGGGGAAGGGACCCAGTACTTC. It codes for CASSLETGEGTQYF.

This clonotype was seen ten or more times. CDR3 DNA sequence: TGTGCCAGCAGGACGCTTTTGGGACAGGGCGCAGATACGCAGTATTTT. Protein product: CASRTLLGQGADTQYF. The J gene is TRBJ2-3, the V gene TRBV27, with 9 nucleotides matching TRBD1. This CDR3 spans 16 amino acids. V shed 6 bases and J 4 bases; nucleotides not matched to a gene: 11. From germline, CDR1 is MNHEY and CDR2 SMNVEV (reference sequence).

The chain couples TRBV11-1 to TRBJ2-1; D perhaps matches TRBD1 (6 bases). The CDR3 runs 13 residues. Germline V CDR1 and CDR2: SGHAT, FQDESV (reference sequence). Trimming took 5 bases from V and 6 from J, leaving 11 bases between them. The CDR3 DNA follows: TGTGCCAGCAGCCCAGGGGCGGTCAATGAGCAGTTCTTC. This translates into CASSPGAVNEQFF.

In this sample, this clonotype turned up many times. J is TRBJ1-1 and V is TRBV25-1; D is unresolved. Trimming pared 4 bases from V and 2 bases from J, leaving 11 bases between. The germline CDR1 and CDR2 sequences are MGHDK and SYGVNS. The CDR3 totals 14 residues. In nucleotides, the CDR3 is TGTGCCAGCAGTGCGATTCGGGGAAACACTGAAGCTTTCTTT. Its protein product is CASSAIRGNTEAFF.